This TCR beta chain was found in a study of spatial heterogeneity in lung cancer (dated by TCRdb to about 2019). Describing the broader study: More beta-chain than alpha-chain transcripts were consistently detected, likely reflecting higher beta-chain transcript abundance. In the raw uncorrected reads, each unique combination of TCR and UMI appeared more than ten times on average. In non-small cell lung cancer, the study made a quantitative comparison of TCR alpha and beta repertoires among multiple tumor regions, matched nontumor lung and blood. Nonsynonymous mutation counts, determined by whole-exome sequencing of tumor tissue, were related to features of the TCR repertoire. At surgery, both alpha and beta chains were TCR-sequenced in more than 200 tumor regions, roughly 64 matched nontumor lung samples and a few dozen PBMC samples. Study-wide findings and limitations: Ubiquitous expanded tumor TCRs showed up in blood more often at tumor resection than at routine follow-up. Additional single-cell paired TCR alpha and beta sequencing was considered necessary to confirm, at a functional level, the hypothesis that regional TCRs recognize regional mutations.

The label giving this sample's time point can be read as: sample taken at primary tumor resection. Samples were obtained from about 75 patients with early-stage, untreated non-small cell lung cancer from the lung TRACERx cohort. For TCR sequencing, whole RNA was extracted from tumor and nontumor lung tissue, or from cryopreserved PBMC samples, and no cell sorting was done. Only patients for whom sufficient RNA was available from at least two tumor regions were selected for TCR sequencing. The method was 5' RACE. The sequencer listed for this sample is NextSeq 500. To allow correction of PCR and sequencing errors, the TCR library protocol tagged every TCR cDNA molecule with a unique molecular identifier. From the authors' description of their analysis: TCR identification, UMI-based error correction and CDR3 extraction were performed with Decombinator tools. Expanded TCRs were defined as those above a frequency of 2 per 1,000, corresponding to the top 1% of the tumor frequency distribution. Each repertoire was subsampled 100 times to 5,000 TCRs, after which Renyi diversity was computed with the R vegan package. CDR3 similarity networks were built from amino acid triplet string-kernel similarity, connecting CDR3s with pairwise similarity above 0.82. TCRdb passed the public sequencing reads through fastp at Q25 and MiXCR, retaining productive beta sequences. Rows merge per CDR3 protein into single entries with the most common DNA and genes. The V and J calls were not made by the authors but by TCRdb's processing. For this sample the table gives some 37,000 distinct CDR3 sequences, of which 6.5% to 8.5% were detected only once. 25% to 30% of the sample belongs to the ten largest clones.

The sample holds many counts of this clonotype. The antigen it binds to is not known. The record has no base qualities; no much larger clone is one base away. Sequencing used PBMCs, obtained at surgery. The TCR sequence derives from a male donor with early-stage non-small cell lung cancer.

CDR3 reads: CSARAQGAEPQHF. The base sequence is TGCAGTGCTAGAGCCCAGGGGGCCGAGCCCCAGCATTTT. The chain uses TRBV20-1 and TRBJ1-5; the central 8 bases match TRBD1. CDR1 and CDR2, looked up from the germline V gene (reference sequence), are DFQATT and SNEGSKA. The CDR3 starts with the cysteine, ends with the phenylalanine, and has 13 residues. The entry retains the CDR3 DNA only, 39 bases that are in frame from base 1. Compared with germline, V lacks 1 base and J lacks 8 bases; bases without a gene match: 4.